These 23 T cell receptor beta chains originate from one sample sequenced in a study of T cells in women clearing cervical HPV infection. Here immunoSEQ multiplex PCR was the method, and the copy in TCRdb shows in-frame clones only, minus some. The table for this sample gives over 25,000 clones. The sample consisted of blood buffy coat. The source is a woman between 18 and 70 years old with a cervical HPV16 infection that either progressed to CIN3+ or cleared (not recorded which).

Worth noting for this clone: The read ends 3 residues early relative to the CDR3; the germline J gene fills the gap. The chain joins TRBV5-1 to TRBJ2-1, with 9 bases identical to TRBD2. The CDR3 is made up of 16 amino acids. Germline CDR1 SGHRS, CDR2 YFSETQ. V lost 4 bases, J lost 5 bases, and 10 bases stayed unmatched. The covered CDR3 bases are TGCGCCAGCAGCCCCTCGGGGCTAGCGGGAAACAATGAG. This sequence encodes CASSPSGLAGNNE. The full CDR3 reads CASSPSGLAGNNEQFF. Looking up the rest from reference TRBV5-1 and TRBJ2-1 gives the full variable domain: KAGVTQTPRYLIKTRGQQVTLSCSPISGHRSVSWYQQTPGQGLQFLFEYFSETQRNKGNFPGRFSGRQFSNSRSEMNVSTLELGDSALYLCASSPSGLAGNNEQFFGPGTRLTVL.

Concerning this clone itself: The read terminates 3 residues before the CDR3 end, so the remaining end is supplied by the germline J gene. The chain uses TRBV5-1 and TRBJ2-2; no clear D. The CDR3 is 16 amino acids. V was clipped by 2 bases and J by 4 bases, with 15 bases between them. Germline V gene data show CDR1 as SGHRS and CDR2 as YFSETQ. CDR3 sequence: CASSFHLDSVTGELFF. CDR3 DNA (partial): TGCGCCAGCAGCTTTCACCTAGACTCGGTCACCGGGGAG.

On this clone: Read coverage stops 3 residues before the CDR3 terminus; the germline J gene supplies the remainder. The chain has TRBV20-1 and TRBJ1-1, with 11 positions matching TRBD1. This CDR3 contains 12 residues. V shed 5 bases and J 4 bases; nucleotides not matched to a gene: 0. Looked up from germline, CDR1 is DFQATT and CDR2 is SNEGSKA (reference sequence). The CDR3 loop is CSAGQGATEAFF. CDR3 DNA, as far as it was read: TGCAGTGCTGGACAGGGGGCCACTGAA.

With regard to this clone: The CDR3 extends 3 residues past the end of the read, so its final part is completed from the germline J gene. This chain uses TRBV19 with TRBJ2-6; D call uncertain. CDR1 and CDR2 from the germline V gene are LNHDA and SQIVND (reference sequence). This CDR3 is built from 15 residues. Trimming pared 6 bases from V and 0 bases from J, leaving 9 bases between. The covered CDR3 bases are TGTGCCAGTAGGGTCCAGAGCTCTGGGGCCAACGTC. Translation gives CASRVQSSGANV. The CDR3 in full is CASRVQSSGANVLTF.

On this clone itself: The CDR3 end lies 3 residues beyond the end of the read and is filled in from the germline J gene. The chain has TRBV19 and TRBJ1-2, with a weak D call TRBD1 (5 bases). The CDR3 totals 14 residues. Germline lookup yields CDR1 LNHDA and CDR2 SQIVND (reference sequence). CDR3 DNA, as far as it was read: TGTGCCAGTAGTTGGGGACTAGCGGCAGATACC. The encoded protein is CASSWGLAADT. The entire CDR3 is CASSWGLAADTYTF. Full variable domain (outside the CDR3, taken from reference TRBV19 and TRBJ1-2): DGGITQSPKYLFRKEGQNVTLSCEQNLNHDAMYWYRQDPGQGLRLIYYSQIVNDFQKGDIAEGYSVSREKKESFPLTVTSAQKNPTAFYLCASSWGLAADTYTFGSGTRLTVV.

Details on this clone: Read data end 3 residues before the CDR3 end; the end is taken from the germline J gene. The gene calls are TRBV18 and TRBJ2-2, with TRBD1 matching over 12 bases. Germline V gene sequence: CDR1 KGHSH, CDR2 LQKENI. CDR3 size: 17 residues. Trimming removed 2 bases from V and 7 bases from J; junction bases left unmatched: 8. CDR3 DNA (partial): TGTGCCAGCTCACCAGTCCGGGACAGGGGGCGTCACGGGGAG. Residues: CASSPVRDRGRHGE. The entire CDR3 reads CASSPVRDRGRHGELFF.

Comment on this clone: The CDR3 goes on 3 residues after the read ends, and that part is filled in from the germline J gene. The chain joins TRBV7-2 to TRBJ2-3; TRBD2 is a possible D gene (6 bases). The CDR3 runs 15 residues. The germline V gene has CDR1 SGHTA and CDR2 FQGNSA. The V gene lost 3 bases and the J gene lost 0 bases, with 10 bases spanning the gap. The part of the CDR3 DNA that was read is TGTGCCAGCAGCTTGGACTATACTAGCACAGATACG. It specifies CASSLDYTSTDT. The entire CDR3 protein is CASSLDYTSTDTQYF. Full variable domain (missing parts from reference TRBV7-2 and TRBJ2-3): GAGVSQSPSNKVTEKGKDVELRCDPISGHTALYWYRQSLGQGLEFLIYFQGNSAPDKSGLPSDRFSAERTGGSVSTLTIQRTQQEDSAVYLCASSLDYTSTDTQYFGPGTRLTVL.

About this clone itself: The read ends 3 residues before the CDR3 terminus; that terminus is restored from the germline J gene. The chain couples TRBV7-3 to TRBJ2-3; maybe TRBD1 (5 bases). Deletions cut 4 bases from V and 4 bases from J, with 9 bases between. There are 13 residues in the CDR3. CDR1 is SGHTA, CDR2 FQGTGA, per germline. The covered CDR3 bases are TGTGCCAGCAGCTGGCAGGGTGCAGATACG. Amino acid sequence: CASSWQGADT. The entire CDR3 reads CASSWQGADTQYF. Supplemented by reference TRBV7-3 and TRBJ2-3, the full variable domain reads GAGVSQTPSNKVTEKGKYVELRCDPISGHTALYWYRQSLGQGPEFLIYFQGTGAADDSGLPNDRFFAVRPEGSVSTLKIQRTERGDSAVYLCASSWQGADTQYFGPGTRLTVL.

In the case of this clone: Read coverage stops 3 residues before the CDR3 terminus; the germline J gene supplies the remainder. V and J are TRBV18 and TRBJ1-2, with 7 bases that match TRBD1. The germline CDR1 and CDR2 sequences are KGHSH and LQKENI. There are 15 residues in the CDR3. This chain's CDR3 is CASTRQGLTPYDYTF. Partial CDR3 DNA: TGTGCCAGCACCCGACAGGGTCTCACACCCTACGAC. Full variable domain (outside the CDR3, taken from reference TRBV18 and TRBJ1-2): NAGVMQNPRHLVRRRGQEARLRCSPMKGHSHVYWYRQLPEEGLKFMVYLQKENIIDESGMPKERFSAEFPKEGPSILRIQQVVRGDSAAYFCASTRQGLTPYDYTFGSGTRLTVV.

The sequenced CDR3 bases are TGCAGTGCTAGAGTCCCTAGCGGGGTCACAGATACG. Translated, it gives CSARVPSGVTDT. The entire CDR3 is CSARVPSGVTDTQYF. The rearrangement joins TRBV20-1 to TRBJ2-3; 9 bases are a match to TRBD2. The read gets to within 3 residues of the CDR3 end, and the germline J gene fills in the rest. The V and J ends lost 1 base and 2 bases, in that order; junction bases with no gene match: 4. Germline V gene data show CDR1 as DFQATT and CDR2 as SNEGSKA (reference sequence). This CDR3 has 15 residues.

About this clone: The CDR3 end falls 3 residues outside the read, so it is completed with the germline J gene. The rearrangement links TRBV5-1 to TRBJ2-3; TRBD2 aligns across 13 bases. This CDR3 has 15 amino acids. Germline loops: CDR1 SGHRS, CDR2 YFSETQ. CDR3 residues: CASSFGTSGEETQYF. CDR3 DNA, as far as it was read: TGCGCCAGCAGCTTTGGGACTAGCGGGGAAGAGACG.

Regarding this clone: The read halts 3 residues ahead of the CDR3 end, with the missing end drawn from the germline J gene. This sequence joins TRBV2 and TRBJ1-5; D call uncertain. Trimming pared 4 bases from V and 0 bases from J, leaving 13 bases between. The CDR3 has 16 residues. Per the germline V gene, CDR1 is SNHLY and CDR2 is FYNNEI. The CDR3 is CASSVETTDSNQPQHF. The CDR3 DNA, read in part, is TGTGCCAGCAGTGTTGAAACAACCGATAGCAATCAGCCC.

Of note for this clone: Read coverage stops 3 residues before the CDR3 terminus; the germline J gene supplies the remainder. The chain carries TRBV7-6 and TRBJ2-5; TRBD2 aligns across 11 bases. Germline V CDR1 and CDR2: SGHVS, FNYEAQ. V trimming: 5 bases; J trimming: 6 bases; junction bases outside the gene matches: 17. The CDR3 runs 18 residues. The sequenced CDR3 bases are TGTGCCAGCAGCATCCGACTAGCGGGATCCTCTGGCCACCAGACC. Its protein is CASSIRLAGSSGHQT. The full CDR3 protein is CASSIRLAGSSGHQTQYF. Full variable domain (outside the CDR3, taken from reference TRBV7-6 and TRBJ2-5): GAGVSQSPRYKVTKRGQDVALRCDPISGHVSLYWYRQALGQGPEFLTYFNYEAQQDKSGLPNDRFSAERPEGSISTLTIQRTEQRDSAMYRCASSIRLAGSSGHQTQYFGPGTRLLVL.

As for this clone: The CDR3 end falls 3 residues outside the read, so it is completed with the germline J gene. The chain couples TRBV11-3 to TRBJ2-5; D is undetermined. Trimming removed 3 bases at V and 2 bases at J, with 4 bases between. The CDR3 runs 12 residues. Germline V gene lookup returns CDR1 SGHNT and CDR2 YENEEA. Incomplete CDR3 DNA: TGTGCCAGCAGCTTCGGGCAAGAGACC. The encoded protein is CASSFGQET. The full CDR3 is CASSFGQETQYF.

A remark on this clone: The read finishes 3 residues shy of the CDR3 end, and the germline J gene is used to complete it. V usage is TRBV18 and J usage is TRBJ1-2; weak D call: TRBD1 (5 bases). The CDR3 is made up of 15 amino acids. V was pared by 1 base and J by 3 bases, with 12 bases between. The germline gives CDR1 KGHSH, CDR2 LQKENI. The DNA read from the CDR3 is TGTGCCAGCTCACCACAGGACATAATAGACTATGGC. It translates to CASSPQDIIDYG. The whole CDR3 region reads CASSPQDIIDYGYTF.

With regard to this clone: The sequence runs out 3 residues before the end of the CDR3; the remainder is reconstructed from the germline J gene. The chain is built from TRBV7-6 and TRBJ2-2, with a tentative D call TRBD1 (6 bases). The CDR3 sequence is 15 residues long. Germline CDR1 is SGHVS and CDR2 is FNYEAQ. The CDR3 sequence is CASSLRGGDNEKLFF. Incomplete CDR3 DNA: TGTGCCAGCAGCTTACGAGGGGGAGATAATGAAAAG.

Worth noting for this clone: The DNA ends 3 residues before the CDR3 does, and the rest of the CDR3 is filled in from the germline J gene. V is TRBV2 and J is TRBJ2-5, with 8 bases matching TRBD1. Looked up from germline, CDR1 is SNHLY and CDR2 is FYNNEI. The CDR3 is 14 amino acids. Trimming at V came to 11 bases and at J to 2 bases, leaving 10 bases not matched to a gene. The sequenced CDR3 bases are TGTGCCTGCGACAGGGGAGCCTTTCAAGAGACC. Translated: CACDRGAFQET. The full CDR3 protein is CACDRGAFQETQYF.

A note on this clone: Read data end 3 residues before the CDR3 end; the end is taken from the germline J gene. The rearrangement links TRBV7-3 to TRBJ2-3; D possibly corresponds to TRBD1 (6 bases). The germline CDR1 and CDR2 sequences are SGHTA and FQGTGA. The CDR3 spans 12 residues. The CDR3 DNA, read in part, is TGTGCCAGCAGCTTAAAGGGGGAGACG. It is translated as CASSLKGET. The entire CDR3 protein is CASSLKGETQYF.

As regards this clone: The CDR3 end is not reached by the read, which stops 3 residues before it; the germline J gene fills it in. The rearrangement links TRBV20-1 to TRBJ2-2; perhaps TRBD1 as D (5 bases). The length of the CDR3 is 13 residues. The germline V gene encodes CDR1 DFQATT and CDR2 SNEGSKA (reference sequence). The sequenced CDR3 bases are TGCAGTGCTAATAACATCAGGGATACCGAG. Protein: CSANNIRDTE. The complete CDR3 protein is CSANNIRDTELFF.

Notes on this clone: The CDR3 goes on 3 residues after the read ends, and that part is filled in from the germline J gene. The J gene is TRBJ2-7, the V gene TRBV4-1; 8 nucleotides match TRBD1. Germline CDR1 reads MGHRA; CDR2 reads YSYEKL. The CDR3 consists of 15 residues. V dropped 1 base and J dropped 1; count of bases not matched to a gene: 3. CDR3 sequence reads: CASSQGGTGSYEQYF. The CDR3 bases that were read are TGCGCCAGCAGCCAAGGAGGGACAGGTTCCTACGAG.

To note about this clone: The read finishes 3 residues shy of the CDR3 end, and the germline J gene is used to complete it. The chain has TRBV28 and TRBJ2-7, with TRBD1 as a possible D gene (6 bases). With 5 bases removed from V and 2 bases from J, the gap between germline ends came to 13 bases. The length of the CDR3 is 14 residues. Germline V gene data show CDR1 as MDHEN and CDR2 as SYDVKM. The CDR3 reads CASSLADRPYEQYF. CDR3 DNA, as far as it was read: TGTGCCAGCAGTCTTGCGGACAGACCCTACGAG.

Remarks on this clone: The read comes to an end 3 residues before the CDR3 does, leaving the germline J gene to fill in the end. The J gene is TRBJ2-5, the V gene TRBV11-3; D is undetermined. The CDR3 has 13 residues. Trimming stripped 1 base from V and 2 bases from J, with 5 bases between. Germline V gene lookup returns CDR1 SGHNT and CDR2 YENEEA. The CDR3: CASSLGQQETQYF. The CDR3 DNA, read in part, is TGTGCCAGCAGCTTAGGCCAGCAAGAGACC.

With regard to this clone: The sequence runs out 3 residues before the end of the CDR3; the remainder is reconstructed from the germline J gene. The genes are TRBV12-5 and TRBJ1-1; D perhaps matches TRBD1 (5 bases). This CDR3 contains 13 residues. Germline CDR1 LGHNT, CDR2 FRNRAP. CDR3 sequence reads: CASGKGLLNEAFF. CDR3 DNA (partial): TGTGCTAGTGGTAAGGGACTCTTAAACGAA. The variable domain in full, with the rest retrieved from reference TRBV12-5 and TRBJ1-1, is DARVTQTPRHKVTEMGQEVTMRCQPILGHNTVFWYRQTMMQGLELLAYFRNRAPLDDSGMPKDRFSAEMPDATLATLKIQPSEPRDSAVYFCASGKGLLNEAFFGQGTRLTVV.